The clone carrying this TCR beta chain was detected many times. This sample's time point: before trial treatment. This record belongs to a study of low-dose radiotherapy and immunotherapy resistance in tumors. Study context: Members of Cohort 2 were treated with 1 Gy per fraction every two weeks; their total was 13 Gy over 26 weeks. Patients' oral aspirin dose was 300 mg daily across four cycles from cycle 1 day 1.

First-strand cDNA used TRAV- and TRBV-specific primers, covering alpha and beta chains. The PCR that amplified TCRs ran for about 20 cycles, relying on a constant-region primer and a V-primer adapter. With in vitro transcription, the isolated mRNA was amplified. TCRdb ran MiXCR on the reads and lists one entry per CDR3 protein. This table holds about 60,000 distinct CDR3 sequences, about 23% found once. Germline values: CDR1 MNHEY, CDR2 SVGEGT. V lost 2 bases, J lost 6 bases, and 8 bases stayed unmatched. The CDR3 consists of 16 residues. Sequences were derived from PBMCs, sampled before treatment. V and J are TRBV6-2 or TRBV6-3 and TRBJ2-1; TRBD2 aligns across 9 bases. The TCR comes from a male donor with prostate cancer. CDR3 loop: CASSYGGTSLGNEQFF. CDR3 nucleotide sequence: TGTGCCAGCAGTTACGGAGGGACTAGCTTAGGCAATGAGCAGTTCTTC.